This entry lists 28 T cell receptor beta chains sequenced from one sample in a study of blood T cell repertoires in COVID-19. Generated by immunoSEQ multiplex PCR, the TCRdb table keeps only in-frame clones and is missing some. The sample yields about 270,000 clones, around nine tenths seen once. The sample was peripheral blood. These receptors originate from a man in his forties who had recovered from COVID-19.

The chain has TRBV3-1 (or the pseudogene TRBV3-2) and TRBJ1-5, with 8 bases fitting TRBD1. CDR1 LGHDT and CDR2 YNNKEL come from the germline V gene (reference sequence). CDR3 length: 17 residues. Trimming removed 5 bases from V and 10 bases from J; junction bases left unmatched: 19. CDR3 DNA sequence: TGTGCCAGCAGCTTTATGAGACAGGGGCTGTTTTTTTGCCCCCAGCATTTT. Translating gives CASSFMRQGLFFCPQHF.

This clone was counted many times. The chain is built from TRBV7-2 and TRBJ2-7; 13 bases agree with TRBD2. The germline V gene encodes CDR1 SGHTA and CDR2 FQGNSA. Unmatched junction bases numbered 11, after V lost 8 bases and J lost 10 bases. The CDR3 consists of 14 residues. CDR3 amino acids: CASRATTSGRFQYF. In DNA, the CDR3 is TGTGCCAGCCGCGCGACGACTAGCGGGAGGTTCCAGTACTTC.

This chain joins TRBV6-6 and TRBJ2-7, with D perhaps matching TRBD1 (6 bases). Trimming stripped 4 bases from V and 2 bases from J, with 15 bases between. The CDR3 is made up of 15 amino acids. Germline assignment: CDR1 MNHNY and CDR2 SVGAGI (reference sequence). CDR3 DNA: TGTGCCAGCAGTTGGGTTTCAGGGGCACCCTACGAGCAGTACTTC. It yields the protein CASSWVSGAPYEQYF.

The rearrangement links TRBV20-1 to TRBJ2-7; D not resolved. The V gene's germline CDR1 is DFQATT and CDR2 SNEGSKA (reference sequence). There are 11 residues in the CDR3. V lost 3 bases to trimming and J lost 3 bases, with 6 bases between them. CDR3 coding DNA: TGCAGTGCTAGTAACTTCTACGAGCAGTACTTC. It codes for CSASNFYEQYF.

With regard to this clone: Other DNA variants within this sample encode the same CDR3. The chain is built from TRBV9 and TRBJ1-5, with 7 positions matching TRBD1. The CDR3 totals 14 residues. Germline-derived CDR1 and CDR2 are SGDLS and YYNGEE. V shed 2 bases and J 4 bases; nucleotides not matched to a gene: 3. CDR3 in DNA: TGTGCCAGCAGCGTGGGACAGTCGAATCAGCCCCAGCATTTT. Translating it yields CASSVGQSNQPQHF.

The V and J genes are TRBV7-2 and TRBJ2-3, with 9 bases that match TRBD1. The ends lost 8 bases at V and 2 bases at J; junction bases unmatched: 5. The CDR3 is 14 residues long. Germline CDR1 reads SGHTA; CDR2 reads FQGNSA. The CDR3 coding sequence is TGTGCCAGCTACGGACAGGGGTTCACAGATACGCAGTATTTT. Translating it yields CASYGQGFTDTQYF.

The chain couples TRBV7-8 to TRBJ2-7; D call uncertain. The CDR3 is made up of 13 amino acids. V was clipped by 2 bases and J by 0 bases, with 5 bases between them. The germline CDR1 and CDR2 sequences are SGHVS and FQNEAQ. The CDR3: CASSLINSYEQYF. The CDR3, as DNA: TGTGCCAGCAGCTTAATCAACTCCTACGAGCAGTACTTC.

This chain connects TRBV5-5 to TRBJ2-7, with D perhaps matching TRBD1 (6 bases). Trimming took off 1 base at V and 3 bases at J, with 20 bases between the two ends. The CDR3 sequence is 17 residues long. From germline, CDR1 is SGHKS and CDR2 YYEKEE (reference sequence). CDR3 region: CASSLQDSRLINYEQYF. In DNA, the CDR3 is TGTGCCAGCAGCTTGCAGGACAGTAGACTGATTAACTACGAGCAGTACTTC. Using reference TRBV5-5 and TRBJ2-7 for the parts outside the CDR3, the full variable domain is DAGVTQSPTHLIKTRGQQVTLRCSPISGHKSVSWYQQVLGQGPQFIFQYYEKEERGRGNFPDRFSARQFPNYSSELNVNALLLGDSALYLCASSLQDSRLINYEQYFGPGTRLTVT.

This clone is a singleton in its sample. The chain combines TRBV11-2 with TRBJ2-4; no clear D. Germline V lookup: CDR1 SGHAT, CDR2 FQNNGV. The CDR3 is 15 residues long. Trimming left V 4 bases short and J 4 bases short, with 14 bases between. The CDR3 spells CASSSPSQPKNIQYF. The CDR3 DNA follows: TGTGCCAGCAGCTCCCCCTCACAGCCAAAAAACATTCAGTACTTC.

The J gene is TRBJ2-4, the V gene TRBV6-2 or TRBV6-3; TRBD2 matches at 9 bases. This CDR3 is 16 amino acids long. Germline assignment: CDR1 MNHEY and CDR2 SVGEGT. The V segment lost 6 bases and the J segment 1 base; nucleotides outside the gene matches: 7. CDR3 sequence: CASSPRRGGAKNIQYF. The CDR3 nucleotides read TGTGCCAGCAGCCCTCGGCGGGGGGGTGCCAAAAACATTCAGTACTTC.

The chain combines TRBV6-2 or TRBV6-3 with TRBJ2-7, with TRBD2 as a possible D gene (6 bases). Between the trimmed V and J ends, which lost 2 bases and 7 bases, there was a span of 15 bases. The CDR3 consists of 14 residues. Germline CDR1 MNHEY, CDR2 SVGEGT. This chain's CDR3 is CASSYAGSFREQYF. CDR3 nucleotides: TGTGCCAGCAGTTACGCGGGATCCTTTCGGGAGCAGTACTTC.

This chain connects TRBV30 to TRBJ1-6; no definite D call. This CDR3 has 15 residues. V lost 3 bases and J lost 10, with 19 bases in between. Germline CDR1 reads GTSNPN; CDR2 reads SVGIG (reference sequence). The CDR3 protein is CAWSARGGNYSPLHF. As DNA, the CDR3 is TGTGCCTGGAGCGCACGGGGTGGGAACTACTCACCCCTCCACTTT.

The gene calls are TRBV11-2 and TRBJ1-2; tentative D call: TRBD1 (5 bases). The germline gives CDR1 SGHAT, CDR2 FQNNGV. The CDR3 has 15 amino acids. V gave up 1 base and J gave up 0 bases, with 9 bases separating them. CDR3 region: CASSLGGAANYGYTF. The CDR3, as DNA: TGTGCCAGCAGCTTAGGCGGGGCGGCTAACTATGGCTACACCTTC.

This clone was observed once. The rearrangement joins TRBV7-9 to TRBJ2-5; D is uncertain. The germline V and J ends were trimmed by 4 bases and 10 bases, with 10 bases remaining between them. This CDR3 contains 11 residues. Per germline, CDR1 SEHNR and CDR2 FQNEAQ (reference sequence). Written as DNA, the CDR3 is TGTGCCAGCAGCTCAAGAGGTATCCAGTACTTC. The encoded protein is CASSSRGIQYF. The full variable domain, its missing parts supplied by reference TRBV7-9 and TRBJ2-5, is DTGVSQNPRHKITKRGQNVTFRCDPISEHNRLYWYRQTLGQGPEFLTYFQNEAQLEKSRLLSDRFSAERPKGSFSTLEIQRTEQGDSAMYLCASSSRGIQYFGPGTRLLVL.

The chain carries TRBV9 and TRBJ2-5; 7 bases line up with TRBD2. Germline CDR1 SGDLS, CDR2 YYNGEE. The CDR3 contains 14 residues. After removal of 4 bases from V and 2 bases from J, the junction contained 5 bases not matched to a gene. The CDR3 sequence is CASSLSSGQETQYF. DNA of the CDR3: TGTGCCAGCAGCCTTTCTAGCGGACAAGAGACCCAGTACTTC.

V usage is TRBV19 and J usage is TRBJ2-7; 11 nucleotides align to TRBD2. Losses at the gene ends were 6 bases for V and 2 bases for J; bases not matched to a gene: 3. The CDR3 covers 14 residues. CDR1 and CDR2 (germline): LNHDA, SQIVND (reference sequence). In nucleotides, the CDR3 is TGTGCCAGTAGGCAACTAGCGGGAGCCTACGAGCAGTACTTC. Its protein product is CASRQLAGAYEQYF.

The chain uses TRBV19 and TRBJ1-3, with D unclear. Germline lookup yields CDR1 LNHDA and CDR2 SQIVND (reference sequence). V lost 9 bases and J 0 bases, leaving 15 bases between the germline ends. The CDR3 has 15 amino acids. The CDR3, as DNA: TGTGCCAGCAAGGTTGGGCTAAGCTCTGGAAACACCATATATTTT. This codes for CASKVGLSSGNTIYF.

The chain has TRBV7-8 and TRBJ1-6, with D unclear. The CDR3 runs to 15 residues. Germline V lookup: CDR1 SGHVS, CDR2 FQNEAQ. The V end lost 7 bases, the J end lost 1 base, and 11 bases lay between the germline ends. For the CDR3, the DNA is TGTGCCAGCACCCCGTCGGGGTCCTATAATTCACCCCTCCACTTT. It encodes CASTPSGSYNSPLHF. The whole variable domain, remainder taken from reference TRBV7-8 and TRBJ1-6, is GAGVSQSPRYKVAKRGQDVALRCDPISGHVSLFWYQQALGQGPEFLTYFQNEAQLDKSGLPSDRFFAERPEGSVSTLKIQRTQQEDSAVYLCASTPSGSYNSPLHFGNGTRLTVT.

The chain couples TRBV19 to TRBJ1-1; tentative D call: TRBD1 (6 bases). CDR1 and CDR2 (germline): LNHDA, SQIVND (reference sequence). This CDR3 is built from 14 residues. The germline V and J ends were trimmed by 3 bases and 5 bases, with 13 bases remaining between them. CDR3 protein: CASSIGGGPTEAFF. DNA for the CDR3: TGTGCCAGTAGTATTGGGGGGGGGCCGACTGAAGCTTTCTTT.

The chain recombines TRBV18 with TRBJ2-1; 9 bases agree with TRBD2. After removal of 2 bases from V and 7 bases from J, the junction contained 6 bases not matched to a gene. This CDR3 contains 15 residues. CDR1 and CDR2 from the germline V gene are KGHSH and LQKENI. DNA of the CDR3: TGTGCCAGCTCACCAATCGCGGGAGGGCCGAATGAGCAGTTCTTC. This gives the protein CASSPIAGGPNEQFF.

Comments on this clone: One junction end disagrees with the germline gene, perhaps due to a read error. This sequence joins TRBV7-2 and TRBJ2-3; no clear D. CDR3 length: 12 residues. Germline V gene data show CDR1 as SGHTA and CDR2 as FQGNSA. The DNA of the CDR3 is TGTGCCAGCAGCCCGAGAACAACAGAATGGGTTTTT. Translated: CASSPRTTEWVF.

V is TRBV7-2 and J is TRBJ2-5; D is perhaps TRBD1 (5 bases). The CDR3 sequence is 14 residues long. Trimming stripped 5 bases from V and 3 bases from J, with 13 bases between. Germline V lookup: CDR1 SGHTA, CDR2 FQGNSA. CDR3 nucleotide sequence: TGTGCCAGCAGCCCATTAGGGGTAAAAGAGACCCAGTACTTC. Protein: CASSPLGVKETQYF.

The rearrangement joins TRBV7-2 to TRBJ1-2; D may be TRBD1 (6 bases). The CDR3 is made up of 14 amino acids. V lost 5 bases and J lost 3, with 13 bases in between. CDR1 is SGHTA, CDR2 FQGNSA, per germline. As DNA, the CDR3 is TGTGCCAGCAGCCACCCAGGGGCCGACTATGGCTACACCTTC. Translated: CASSHPGADYGYTF.

This rearrangement joins TRBV4-2 to TRBJ2-7; the D gene is possibly TRBD2 (6 bases). V lost 0 bases and J 2 bases, leaving 11 bases between the germline ends. The V gene's germline CDR1 is LGHNA and CDR2 YNFKEQ. The CDR3 is 15 residues long. The CDR3 DNA follows: TGTGCCAGCAGCCAAGATGGTAGCGGAACCTACGAGCAGTACTTC. Translated, it gives CASSQDGSGTYEQYF.

The V and J genes are TRBV12-5 and TRBJ2-1; 8 nucleotides agree with TRBD1. With 1 base clipped from V and 9 bases from J, the junction kept 8 bases outside the gene matches. Looked up from germline, CDR1 is LGHNT and CDR2 is FRNRAP. This CDR3 is 15 amino acids long. CDR3 protein: CASGLERQGAGEQFF. In nucleotides, the CDR3 is TGTGCTAGTGGTTTGGAGAGGCAGGGGGCGGGTGAGCAGTTCTTC.

The chain has TRBV7-9 and TRBJ2-3, with 10 positions matching TRBD1. The CDR3 extends over 15 amino acids. Germline V gene data show CDR1 as SEHNR and CDR2 as FQNEAQ (reference sequence). V shed 4 bases, J shed 4 bases, and the junction held 5 bases outside the gene matches. The CDR3 loop is CASSSTGGAADTQYF. The CDR3 bases are TGTGCCAGCAGCTCGACAGGGGGCGCGGCAGATACGCAGTATTTT.

This chain links TRBV7-9 with TRBJ2-3; tentative D call: TRBD2 (6 bases). The CDR3 contains 15 residues. V lost 7 bases to trimming and J lost 0 bases, with 14 bases between them. From germline, CDR1 is SEHNR and CDR2 FQNEAQ (reference sequence). CDR3 DNA sequence: TGTGCCAGCACCAAACGGGAGTTTAGCACAGATACGCAGTATTTT. Translation gives CASTKREFSTDTQYF.

This chain uses TRBV9 with TRBJ2-1; tentatively, D is TRBD2 (6 bases). The germline CDR1 and CDR2 sequences are SGDLS and YYNGEE. V gave up 4 bases and J gave up 4 bases, with 18 bases separating them. This CDR3 is built from 16 residues. The CDR3 DNA follows: TGTGCCAGCAGCCCCCGGACTGGCGGGACTTACAATGAGCAGTTCTTC. Translation gives CASSPRTGGTYNEQFF.